One and the same sample provided the 26 T cell receptor beta chains below, sequenced in a study of blood T cell repertoires in COVID-19. Repertoires were generated with immunoSEQ multiplex PCR, while TCRdb's copy carries only in-frame clones and drops some. Of about 480,000 clones listed, approximately 90% are singletons. Sequencing input: peripheral blood. These receptors were taken from a woman aged 30 to 39 with acute or convalescent COVID-19.

The gene calls are TRBV3-1 (or the pseudogene TRBV3-2) and TRBJ2-4; TRBD2 matches at 10 bases. The CDR3 spans 15 residues. V lost 3 bases to trimming and J lost 8 bases; unmatched junction nucleotides: 7. Germline assignment: CDR1 LGHDT and CDR2 YNNKEL (reference sequence). The CDR3 DNA reads TGTGCCAGCAGCCATGCGATAGCGGGGGGAGACATTCAGTACTTC. It translates to CASSHAIAGGDIQYF.

The chain joins TRBV6-5 to TRBJ1-3, with D hard to call. Germline CDR1 and CDR2: MNHEY and SVGAGI. Between the trimmed V and J ends, which lost 0 bases and 6 bases, there was a span of 12 bases. The CDR3 is made up of 15 amino acids. CDR3 in amino acids: CASSYSTRRENTIYF. The CDR3 nucleotides read TGTGCCAGCAGTTACTCGACCCGCCGGGAAAACACCATATATTTT.

The chain joins TRBV12-5 to TRBJ2-5; 15 positions match TRBD2. Germline trimming cut 6 bases from V and 2 bases from J; bases unmatched to any gene: 4. From germline, CDR1 is LGHNT and CDR2 FRNRAP. This CDR3 comprises 16 residues. The CDR3 here is CASGAGLAGGQETQYF. The CDR3 region has the DNA TGTGCTAGTGGCGCGGGACTAGCGGGGGGTCAAGAGACCCAGTACTTC.

This rearrangement joins TRBV5-5 to TRBJ2-7; weak D call: TRBD1 (7 bases). Germline V gene lookup returns CDR1 SGHKS and CDR2 YYEKEE (reference sequence). V was cut by 1 base and J by 4 bases, with 12 bases left in between. This CDR3 comprises 14 residues. In DNA form, the CDR3 reads TGTGCCAGCAGCTTGATGGCAGGGGGGTACGAGCAGTACTTC. Amino acid sequence: CASSLMAGGYEQYF.

This rearrangement joins TRBV2 to TRBJ2-1; 8 bases are a match to TRBD2. This CDR3 has 15 residues. The J segment lost 7 bases and the V segment lost 5 bases, leaving 10 bases of the junction unmatched. Germline V gene data show CDR1 as SNHLY and CDR2 as FYNNEI. CDR3 in DNA: TGTGCCAGCAGTACTCCGGGACTAGGGGGGAATGAGCAGTTCTTC. This sequence encodes CASSTPGLGGNEQFF.

The chain's CDR3 is CASSSPVLAGGSDTQYF. In DNA form, the CDR3 reads TGTGCCAGCAGTTCCCCCGTACTAGCGGGGGGTTCAGATACGCAGTATTTT. The chain couples TRBV27 to TRBJ2-3, with TRBD2 matching over 12 bases. The CDR3 is made up of 17 amino acids. Trimming took 4 bases from V and 4 from J; bases not matched to a gene: 9. Germline V gene sequence: CDR1 MNHEY, CDR2 SMNVEV (reference sequence).

The rearrangement links TRBV6-5 to TRBJ2-3, with TRBD1 as a possible D gene (6 bases). The CDR3 runs 12 residues. V lost 8 bases and J 5 bases, leaving 11 bases between the germline ends. Per germline, CDR1 MNHEY and CDR2 SVGAGI. CDR3 sequence reads: CASQGRGDTQYF. The CDR3 region has the DNA TGTGCCAGCCAGGGGCGCGGAGATACGCAGTATTTT.

This chain uses TRBV10-2 with TRBJ1-2; TRBD1 is a possible D gene (6 bases). The CDR3 length is 14 residues. Germline V gene sequence: CDR1 WSHSY, CDR2 SAAADI. V lost 5 bases and J lost 8, with 18 bases in between. The CDR3 here is CASSPNRAGGGYTF. The CDR3 DNA follows: TGCGCCAGCAGTCCTAACAGGGCCGGGGGGGGCTACACCTTC.

This chain connects TRBV12-5 to TRBJ1-5, with TRBD1 as a possible D gene (6 bases). Germline values: CDR1 LGHNT, CDR2 FRNRAP. Trimming took off 10 bases at V and 7 bases at J, with 14 bases between the two ends. This CDR3 is built from 12 residues. The CDR3 region has the DNA TGTGCTAAGGGGACAAGTTACCAGCCCCAGCATTTT. This sequence encodes CAKGTSYQPQHF.

The chain recombines TRBV18 with TRBJ2-2, with 9 bases fitting TRBD2. The CDR3 loop spans 14 amino acids. Germline V CDR1 and CDR2: KGHSH, LQKENI. J lost 6 bases, V lost 3 bases, and 2 bases had no gene match. CDR3 sequence reads: CASSPGLASGELFF. The DNA of the CDR3 is TGTGCCAGCTCACCGGGACTAGCTTCCGGGGAGCTGTTTTTT.

The rearrangement uses TRBV19 and TRBJ1-2; tentative D call: TRBD1 (5 bases). Looked up from germline, CDR1 is LNHDA and CDR2 is SQIVND (reference sequence). With 5 bases removed from V and 3 bases from J, the gap between germline ends came to 13 bases. The CDR3 loop spans 14 amino acids. This CDR3 is CASSPQGLYYGYTF. The DNA for the CDR3 is TGTGCCAGTAGTCCTCAGGGATTGTACTATGGCTACACCTTC. The entire variable domain, with the rest obtained from reference TRBV19 and TRBJ1-2, is as follows: DGGITQSPKYLFRKEGQNVTLSCEQNLNHDAMYWYRQDPGQGLRLIYYSQIVNDFQKGDIAEGYSVSREKKESFPLTVTSAQKNPTAFYLCASSPQGLYYGYTFGSGTRLTVV.

This clone was seen only a few times. The chain is built from TRBV6-1 and TRBJ2-5, with D possibly being TRBD1 (5 bases). Germline CDR1 reads MNHNS; CDR2 reads SASEGT. The V end was cut by 0 bases, the J end by 4 bases, with 12 bases between. The CDR3 length is 15 residues. In nucleotides, the CDR3 is TGTGCCAGCAGTGAAGCGCTTAGGGGCGGAGAGACCCAGTACTTC. Its translation: CASSEALRGGETQYF.

Concerning this clone: An end of the junction differs from the germline gene, which may be a read error. J is TRBJ1-2 and V is TRBV5-1; D perhaps matches TRBD1 (6 bases). This CDR3 comprises 13 residues. CDR1 is SGHRS, CDR2 YFSETQ, per germline. The CDR3 here is CARHGRQAQASSF. The CDR3 DNA reads as TGCGCCAGGCACGGGCGACAGGCTCAGGCGTCCTCCTTC.

The V and J genes are TRBV5-1 and TRBJ1-4; 7 nucleotides agree with TRBD1. Germline V gives CDR1 SGHRS, CDR2 YFSETQ. The CDR3 sequence is 19 residues long. Trimming at V came to 5 bases and at J to 0 bases, leaving 16 bases not matched to a gene. The CDR3 coding sequence is TGCGCCAGCAGATCGAGCAGGGGGGCTGAACTTCCAACTAATGAAAAACTGTTTTTT. Translation gives CASRSSRGAELPTNEKLFF. The full variable domain, rest sourced from reference TRBV5-1 and TRBJ1-4, is KAGVTQTPRYLIKTRGQQVTLSCSPISGHRSVSWYQQTPGQGLQFLFEYFSETQRNKGNFPGRFSGRQFSNSRSEMNVSTLELGDSALYLCASRSSRGAELPTNEKLFFGSGTQLSVL.

V is TRBV18 and J is TRBJ1-6, with TRBD1 as a possible D gene (5 bases). The V end was cut by 4 bases, the J end by 10 bases, with 17 bases between. Germline V gene lookup returns CDR1 KGHSH and CDR2 LQKENI. CDR3 length: 15 residues. The CDR3 coding sequence is TGTGCCAGCTCACAACGTGCAGGGCAAAGCTCACCCCTCCACTTT. Translation: CASSQRAGQSSPLHF.

The chain recombines TRBV27 with TRBJ2-3; D is perhaps TRBD1 (5 bases). The germline gives CDR1 MNHEY, CDR2 SMNVEV (reference sequence). Between the trimmed V and J ends, which lost 6 bases and 1 base, there was a span of 20 bases. This CDR3 contains 17 residues. Written as DNA, the CDR3 is TGTGCCAGCAGCCCCTGGCGAAGCAGGGTTGGCACAGATACGCAGTATTTT. It is translated as CASSPWRSRVGTDTQYF.

This clone appeared a single time. This chain links TRBV12-3 or TRBV12-4 with TRBJ2-1, with D hard to call. The V and J ends lost 3 bases and 5 bases respectively, with 8 bases between them. The CDR3 totals 13 residues. CDR3 residues: CASSFAPNNEQFF. The CDR3 DNA reads as TGTGCCAGCAGTTTTGCCCCTAACAATGAGCAGTTCTTC.

The V call is TRBV2, the J call TRBJ1-5; D perhaps matches TRBD1 (5 bases). Trimming removed 3 bases at V and 2 bases at J, with 11 bases between. Germline CDR1 and CDR2: SNHLY and FYNNEI. The CDR3 runs 15 residues. CDR3 residues: CASSDRVWGNQPQHF. The CDR3 DNA follows: TGTGCCAGCAGTGACAGGGTATGGGGCAATCAGCCCCAGCATTTT.

This clone was seen just once. This chain uses TRBV28 with TRBJ1-1; 7 positions match TRBD1. The length of the CDR3 is 14 residues. Germline assignment: CDR1 MDHEN and CDR2 SYDVKM. The ends lost 8 bases at V and 2 bases at J; junction bases unmatched: 8. The CDR3: CASGKGQRNTEAFF. CDR3 nucleotides: TGTGCCAGCGGGAAGGGACAGAGAAACACTGAAGCTTTCTTT.

This clone was recorded a few times. This chain uses TRBV6-4 with TRBJ2-1; D unclear. V was shortened by 1 base and J by 7 bases, with 8 bases between the two germline ends. CDR3 length: 13 amino acids. Germline V CDR1 and CDR2: MRHNA, SNTAGT. The CDR3 loop is CASSDFFANEQFF. For the CDR3, the DNA is TGTGCCAGCAGTGACTTTTTCGCGAATGAGCAGTTCTTC.

There are a few counts of this clone. The gene calls are TRBV6-5 and TRBJ1-6; 7 positions match TRBD1. The V gene's germline CDR1 is MNHEY and CDR2 SVGAGI. Germline trimming cut 2 bases from V and 7 bases from J; bases unmatched to any gene: 5. CDR3 length equals 15 residues. This CDR3 is CASSYLSGGNSPLHF. DNA for the CDR3: TGTGCCAGCAGTTACCTTTCAGGGGGAAATTCACCCCTCCACTTT.

V usage is TRBV28 and J usage is TRBJ1-1; 10 bases agree with TRBD1. This CDR3 region has 20 residues. CDR1 is MDHEN, CDR2 SYDVKM, per germline. Trimming took 5 bases from V and 5 from J; bases not matched to a gene: 23. CDR3 in DNA: TGTGCCAGCAGTCCCTACCTTAACCGGGACAGGGGCTTCGTGGGAACTGAAGCTTTCTTT. Its translation is CASSPYLNRDRGFVGTEAFF.

V usage is TRBV9 and J usage is TRBJ2-1; no clear D gene. Trimming pared 4 bases from V and 8 bases from J, leaving 10 bases between. The CDR3 contains 12 residues. Germline V gene lookup returns CDR1 SGDLS and CDR2 YYNGEE. CDR3 DNA sequence: TGTGCCAGCAGCCCCCCGTCTTATGAGCAGTTCTTC. It encodes CASSPPSYEQFF.

This chain connects TRBV19 to TRBJ2-7; TRBD2 matches 14 bases. Germline assignment: CDR1 LNHDA and CDR2 SQIVND (reference sequence). The ends lost 4 bases at V and 4 bases at J; junction bases unmatched: 6. The CDR3 has 16 residues. CDR3 sequence: CASSTHGTSGGYEQYF. For the CDR3, the DNA is TGTGCCAGTAGTACCCACGGGACTAGCGGGGGATACGAGCAGTACTTC.

The chain carries TRBV5-4 and TRBJ1-1, with 12 nucleotides matching TRBD1. The CDR3 is made up of 17 amino acids. CDR1 is SGHNT and CDR2 is YYREEE in the germline V gene (reference sequence). Trimming removed 4 bases from V and 0 bases from J; junction bases left unmatched: 7. For the CDR3, the DNA is TGTGCCAGCAGCCGTCCGGGACAGGGGGCCGTGAACACTGAAGCTTTCTTT. It encodes CASSRPGQGAVNTEAFF.

The chain joins TRBV7-9 to TRBJ1-1; a weak D match, TRBD1 (5 bases). The V gene lost 2 bases and the J gene lost 3 bases, with 7 bases spanning the gap. The germline gives CDR1 SEHNR, CDR2 FQNEAQ (reference sequence). The CDR3 contains 13 residues. The chain's CDR3 is CASSLQGYTEAFF. The CDR3 DNA reads as TGTGCCAGCAGCTTACAGGGATACACTGAAGCTTTCTTT. The full variable domain, in which reference TRBV7-9 and TRBJ1-1 provide the parts outside the CDR3, is DTGVSQNPRHKITKRGQNVTFRCDPISEHNRLYWYRQTLGQGPEFLTYFQNEAQLEKSRLLSDRFSAERPKGSFSTLEIQRTEQGDSAMYLCASSLQGYTEAFFGQGTRLTVV.